The 4 T cell receptor beta chains presented below share a single source sample, sequenced in a study of T cell repertoires in cytomegalovirus infection. Their antigen targets remain unknown. TCRdb reprocessed the reads via MiXCR and lists one record per CDR3 protein. Among a few hundred thousand distinct CDR3 sequences listed, under 45% were seen once. This material consisted of cultured PBMCs, taken from culture after CMV antigen stimulation. These receptors originate from a human donor in good health (CMV status not recorded). Some clones in this sample may be carry-over from other donors' samples.

V and J are TRBV7-2 and TRBJ2-1, with D perhaps assigned TRBD1 or TRBD2 (5 bases each). This CDR3 contains 14 residues. CDR1 and CDR2 (germline): SGHTA, FQGNSA. Trimming stripped 5 bases from V and 9 bases from J, with 17 bases between. CDR3 residues: CASSPPWAGAEQFF. DNA for the CDR3: TGTGCCAGCAGCCCCCCGTGGGCCGGGGCTGAGCAGTTCTTC. Drawing the rest from reference TRBV7-2 and TRBJ2-1, the complete variable domain is GAGVSQSPSNKVTEKGKDVELRCDPISGHTALYWYRQSLGQGLEFLIYFQGNSAPDKSGLPSDRFSAERTGGSVSTLTIQRTQQEDSAVYLCASSPPWAGAEQFFGPGTRLTVL.

This clonotype was observed a few times. V usage is TRBV4-1 and J usage is TRBJ2-7; 12 bases map to TRBD2. The V gene's germline CDR1 is MGHRA and CDR2 YSYEKL. V dropped 3 bases and J dropped 2; count of bases not matched to a gene: 20. The CDR3 runs 21 residues. CDR3 sequence reads: CASSHPAVLAGGPGLPYEQYF. The CDR3 DNA reads as TGCGCCAGCAGCCATCCCGCGGTTCTAGCGGGGGGGCCAGGTCTGCCCTACGAGCAGTACTTC.

The genes are TRBV4-3 and TRBJ1-1; no clear D. The CDR3 is 13 residues long. Looked up from germline, CDR1 is LGHNA and CDR2 is YSLEER. V lost 4 bases, J lost 6 bases, and 12 bases lay in between. The CDR3 protein is CASSRRGWPEAFF. Written as DNA, the CDR3 is TGCGCCAGCAGCCGCCGAGGGTGGCCTGAAGCTTTCTTT.

This clonotype was detected only a few times. The rearrangement links TRBV7-8 to TRBJ2-2; D is uncertain. The CDR3 runs to 14 residues. V lost 4 bases to trimming and J lost 0 bases, with 6 bases between them. The V gene's germline CDR1 is SGHVS and CDR2 FQNEAQ. CDR3 DNA sequence: TGTGCCAGCAGCTGGATCGCGAACACCGGGGAGCTGTTTTTT. It translates to CASSWIANTGELFF.